Below, 32 T cell receptor beta chains from the same sample are listed, as sequenced in a study of cytomegalovirus exposure and HLA in healthy donors. PCR used 60 Vbeta primers and 13 Jbeta primers. The protocol was immunoSEQ multiplex PCR, while the TCRdb copy is restricted to in-frame clones and leaves out a portion. Among about 230,000 clones listed, 85% were seen once. Sequenced material: PBMCs. Receptors originate from a girl aged 2-10 years in good health and CMV-seronegative.

The rearrangement uses TRBV27 and TRBJ2-3, with 13 bases identical to TRBD2. In germline, CDR1 is MNHEY, CDR2 SMNVEV (reference sequence). The CDR3 is 17 residues long. V lost 5 bases and J lost 4; bases outside the gene matches: 9. Here the CDR3 reads CASSPLGGLAGADTQYF. The DNA for the CDR3 is TGTGCCAGCAGTCCCCTCGGAGGACTAGCGGGAGCAGATACGCAGTATTTT.

Written as DNA, the CDR3 is TGTGCTAGTGGTTTGCCTCAGGGGTTCACTGAAGCTTTCTTT. It is translated as CASGLPQGFTEAFF. The J gene is TRBJ1-1, the V gene TRBV12-5, with D perhaps matching TRBD1 (6 bases). Looked up from germline, CDR1 is LGHNT and CDR2 is FRNRAP. The CDR3 loop spans 14 amino acids. V lost 2 bases to trimming and J lost 4 bases, with 11 bases between them.

The table lists this clone with a count of one. The chain links TRBV11-3 to TRBJ2-2, with a possible D match to TRBD1 (6 bases). The germline V and J ends were trimmed by 1 base and 4 bases, with 10 bases remaining between them. This CDR3 region has 15 residues. The germline V gene has CDR1 SGHNT and CDR2 YENEEA. The CDR3 sequence is CASSLGGPITGELFF. The CDR3 nucleotides are TGTGCCAGCAGCTTAGGGGGGCCGATCACCGGGGAGCTGTTTTTT.

The table lists this clone with a count of one. The chain is built from TRBV28 and TRBJ1-5, with D unclear. The V gene's germline CDR1 is MDHEN and CDR2 SYDVKM. The germline V and J ends were trimmed by 4 bases and 5 bases, with 6 bases remaining between them. The CDR3 spans 12 residues. The CDR3, as DNA: TGTGCCAGCAGTTCGACTGATCAGCCCCAGCATTTT. It codes for CASSSTDQPQHF.

The genes are TRBV15 and TRBJ2-6; 9 bases align to TRBD2. Germline CDR1 reads LNHNV; CDR2 reads YYDKDF (reference sequence). This CDR3 region has 18 residues. Trimming cost V 5 bases and J 2 bases; bases outside gene matches: 10. The CDR3 DNA sequence: TGTGCCACCAGCCTCCTAGCGGGAAACCTCACTGGGGCCAACGTCCTGACTTTC. This translates into CATSLLAGNLTGANVLTF.

The sample holds a few counts of this clone. The chain has TRBV6-1 and TRBJ2-5; D unclear. The CDR3 has 10 amino acids. Per the germline V gene, CDR1 is MNHNS and CDR2 is SASEGT. Trimming cost V 6 bases and J 5 bases, with 4 bases left between them. The CDR3 sequence is CASSRETQYF. CDR3 DNA: TGTGCCAGCAGCCGGGAGACCCAGTACTTC.

The J gene is TRBJ1-3, the V gene TRBV4-2, with a possible D match to TRBD1 (6 bases). The V gene's germline CDR1 is LGHNA and CDR2 YNFKEQ. The ends were cut back, 0 bases at V and 0 bases at J, with 18 bases in the middle. CDR3 length: 19 amino acids. The CDR3: CASSQDKGLGGFSGNTIYF. In DNA, the CDR3 is TGTGCCAGCAGCCAAGATAAGGGTCTTGGGGGCTTCTCTGGAAACACCATATATTTT.

The V gene is TRBV27, the J gene TRBJ2-5, with D perhaps matching TRBD2 (7 bases). TRBJ2-7 explains the end of the DNA better; the J call may be wrong. The CDR3 loop spans 11 amino acids. Per the germline V gene, CDR1 is MNHEY and CDR2 is SMNVEV (reference sequence). CDR3 DNA: TGTGCCAACCAGAGGGGGGGCGAGCAGTACTTC. Its protein product is CANQRGGEQYF.

This chain uses TRBV7-9 with TRBJ1-1, with TRBD1 identical over 11 bases. This CDR3 is 15 amino acids long. With 5 bases clipped from V and 4 bases from J, the junction kept 6 bases outside the gene matches. CDR1 and CDR2 from the germline V gene are SEHNR and FQNEAQ (reference sequence). The CDR3 loop is CASSTGQGAITEAFF. The CDR3, as DNA: TGTGCCAGCAGCACCGGACAGGGGGCGATCACTGAAGCTTTCTTT.

The chain carries TRBV23-1 and TRBJ2-1, with 9 bases fitting TRBD1. TRBV23-1 is classed as an ORF, of uncertain function. Trimming removed 3 bases from V and 6 bases from J; junction bases left unmatched: 6. The CDR3 loop spans 15 amino acids. CDR3 DNA: TGCGCCAGCAGTCATAGGGGACAGGGTGGCAATGAGCAGTTCTTC. Protein sequence: CASSHRGQGGNEQFF.

This chain uses TRBV7-2 with TRBJ2-7; TRBD2 aligns across 8 bases. The trim removed 5 bases at V and 5 bases at J, leaving 14 bases unmatched. This CDR3 spans 16 amino acids. Germline assignment: CDR1 SGHTA and CDR2 FQGNSA. The CDR3 DNA follows: TGTGCCAGCAGCCCTTGGGGTAGCGGGAATATAGACGAGCAGTACTTC. It translates to CASSPWGSGNIDEQYF.

The gene calls are TRBV6-1 and TRBJ2-3; 7 bases map to TRBD2. The CDR3 length is 13 residues. Per the germline V gene, CDR1 is MNHNS and CDR2 is SASEGT. Unmatched junction bases numbered 1, after V lost 5 bases and J lost 2 bases. The CDR3 region is CASSSGDTDTQYF. The CDR3 DNA sequence: TGTGCCAGCAGTAGCGGGGACACAGATACGCAGTATTTT.

This clone was seen only a few times. The chain uses TRBV7-7 and TRBJ2-1; TRBD1 is a possible D gene (6 bases). The CDR3 has 16 amino acids. The germline CDR1 and CDR2 sequences are SSHAT and FNYEAQ (reference sequence). Trimming took 4 bases from V and 9 from J, leaving 22 bases between them. In DNA, the CDR3 is TGTGCCAGCAGCTCGACAGGATCGAAATTACCGGGTGAGCAGTTCTTC. Encoded protein: CASSSTGSKLPGEQFF.

A single count supports this clone. This chain uses TRBV7-2 with TRBJ2-6, with 9 bases that match TRBD1. The ends lost 5 bases at V and 0 bases at J; junction bases unmatched: 8. Per germline, CDR1 SGHTA and CDR2 FQGNSA. The CDR3 contains 18 residues. In DNA, the CDR3 is TGTGCCAGCAGCCCCAGGACAGGGGTCAACTCTGGGGCCAACGTCCTGACTTTC. It translates to CASSPRTGVNSGANVLTF.

The chain has TRBV10-2 and TRBJ1-1; 7 nucleotides match TRBD1. The CDR3 length is 14 residues. The J segment lost 3 bases and the V segment lost 3 bases, leaving 4 bases of the junction unmatched. CDR1 and CDR2 (germline): WSHSY, SAAADI. The CDR3 reads CASSDWDSHTEAFF. CDR3 nucleotide sequence: TGCGCCAGCAGTGACTGGGACAGCCACACTGAAGCTTTCTTT.

V gene TRBV7-2 combines with J gene TRBJ2-5; TRBD2 agrees at 14 bases. The CDR3 has 18 residues. Germline loops: CDR1 SGHTA, CDR2 FQGNSA. The ends lost 4 bases at V and 4 bases at J; junction bases unmatched: 11. The CDR3 loop is CASSSGLAGAVFLETQYF. CDR3 DNA: TGTGCCAGCAGCTCGGGACTAGCGGGGGCCGTTTTTTTAGAGACCCAGTACTTC.

This clone has a single count. The chain carries TRBV6-1 and TRBJ2-1; maybe TRBD1 (6 bases). V was shortened by 6 bases and J by 2 bases, with 8 bases between the two germline ends. The CDR3 has 13 residues. From germline, CDR1 is MNHNS and CDR2 SASEGT. CDR3 in amino acids: CASRGAAYNEQFF. The CDR3 DNA follows: TGTGCCAGCAGGGGGGCCGCCTACAATGAGCAGTTCTTC.

The chain carries TRBV30 and TRBJ1-1; 7 positions match TRBD1. The CDR3 has 13 amino acids. CDR1 is GTSNPN, CDR2 SVGIG, per germline (reference sequence). V was clipped by 7 bases and J by 0 bases; unmatched bases: 5. The CDR3 region has the DNA TGTGCCTTCCGACAGGGTTTGAACACTGAAGCTTTCTTT. As protein: CAFRQGLNTEAFF.

This chain uses TRBV12-5 with TRBJ1-2; 7 bases map to TRBD1. The CDR3 has 13 residues. The trim removed 6 bases at V and 3 bases at J, leaving 4 bases unmatched. CDR1 and CDR2 (germline): LGHNT, FRNRAP. CDR3 protein: CASGLGQYYGYTF. CDR3 coding DNA: TGTGCTAGTGGGCTGGGACAGTACTATGGCTACACCTTC.

This clone has just one count. The CDR3 loop is CASSYRYNTDTQYF. The CDR3 DNA reads as TGTGCCAGTAGTTACAGATATAACACAGATACGCAGTATTTT. The chain uses TRBV19 and TRBJ2-3; D gene ambiguous. Trimming removed 5 bases from V and 2 bases from J, with 11 bases in between. Germline assignment: CDR1 LNHDA and CDR2 SQIVND (reference sequence). The CDR3 has 14 amino acids.

The chain is built from TRBV7-8 and TRBJ1-6; 8 positions match TRBD1. V gave up 1 base and J gave up 7 bases; unmatched junction bases: 9. Germline-derived CDR1 and CDR2 are SGHVS and FQNEAQ. The CDR3 runs 17 residues. The CDR3 nucleotides are TGTGCCAGCAGCTTAGATTTCCCGGACAGGGCCAATTCACCCCTCCACTTT. Translation: CASSLDFPDRANSPLHF.

The chain joins TRBV10-3 to TRBJ1-5; maybe TRBD1 (5 bases). Germline loops: CDR1 ENHRY, CDR2 SYGVKD. Trimming pared 0 bases from V and 2 bases from J, leaving 5 bases between. This CDR3 contains 14 residues. CDR3 in DNA: TGTGCCATCAGTGAGTCAGGGGGCAATCAGCCCCAGCATTTT. Translated: CAISESGGNQPQHF.

This chain joins TRBV9 and TRBJ2-7, with a tentative D call TRBD1 (5 bases). The CDR3 spans 16 residues. V was clipped by 3 bases and J by 3 bases, with 19 bases between them. CDR1 is SGDLS and CDR2 is YYNGEE in the germline V gene. This chain's CDR3 is CASSGATGPLNYEQYF. In DNA form, the CDR3 reads TGTGCCAGCAGCGGAGCTACAGGACCCTTGAACTACGAGCAGTACTTC.

This chain joins TRBV4-1 and TRBJ2-7; tentatively, D is TRBD1 (6 bases). V lost 4 bases and J lost 5, with 15 bases in between. Germline CDR1 reads MGHRA; CDR2 reads YSYEKL. CDR3 length equals 14 residues. CDR3 amino acids: CASSLDAGENEQYF. CDR3 DNA: TGCGCCAGCAGCCTAGATGCAGGGGAAAACGAGCAGTACTTC.

This rearrangement joins TRBV6-1 to TRBJ2-3, with TRBD1 identical over 7 bases. This CDR3 is built from 13 residues. Germline loops: CDR1 MNHNS, CDR2 SASEGT. Unmatched junction bases numbered 2, after V lost 5 bases and J lost 3 bases. CDR3 sequence reads: CASSRQGTDTQYF. The DNA for the CDR3 is TGTGCCAGCAGTAGACAGGGAACAGATACGCAGTATTTT.

This clone was recorded only once. The chain couples TRBV2 to TRBJ1-5; possible D gene TRBD1, 6 bases. The CDR3 loop spans 13 amino acids. V was cut by 7 bases and J by 9 bases, with 16 bases left in between. Looked up from germline, CDR1 is SNHLY and CDR2 is FYNNEI. The CDR3 sequence: CASNRASKGPQHF. In DNA form, the CDR3 reads TGTGCCAGCAACAGGGCGTCGAAGGGGCCCCAGCATTTT.

V is TRBV7-3 and J is TRBJ1-1, with 8 bases lining up with TRBD1. With V trimmed by 6 bases and J by 1 base, 1 base remained unmatched. The CDR3 contains 13 residues. CDR1 SGHTA and CDR2 FQGTGA come from the germline V gene. In DNA form, the CDR3 reads TGTGCCAGCAGGCAGGGGGCGAACACTGAAGCTTTCTTT. This encodes CASRQGANTEAFF.

This rearrangement joins TRBV2 to TRBJ1-1; TRBD1 is a possible D gene (6 bases). The germline gives CDR1 SNHLY, CDR2 FYNNEI. CDR3 length: 13 amino acids. V dropped 4 bases and J dropped 8 bases, with 14 bases sitting between them. The CDR3 DNA reads as TGTGCCAGCAGTGTTATATGGGGGCCCGAAGCTTTCTTT. Translation gives CASSVIWGPEAFF.

The table lists this clone with a count of one. The rearrangement joins TRBV11-2 to TRBJ1-1; D may be TRBD1 (5 bases). Germline V gene sequence: CDR1 SGHAT, CDR2 FQNNGV. Trimming took 3 bases from V and 11 from J, leaving 10 bases between them. This CDR3 spans 11 amino acids. Here the CDR3 reads CASSFSGRAFF. The CDR3 DNA reads as TGTGCCAGCAGCTTCTCAGGGAGGGCTTTCTTT.

The rearrangement joins TRBV21-1 to TRBJ2-3; TRBD2, the table's D call, was not compared with the DNA. TRBV21-1 is given as a pseudogene. There are 16 residues in the CDR3. This chain's CDR3 is CASSKEDSGITDTQYF. The DNA for the CDR3 is TGTGCCAGCAGCAAAGAGGATAGCGGGATCACAGATACGCAGTATTTT.

V is TRBV5-6 and J is TRBJ1-2; D remains ambiguous. Trimming stripped 4 bases from V and 0 bases from J, with 13 bases between. The V gene's germline CDR1 is SGHDT and CDR2 YYEEEE. This CDR3 has 15 amino acids. As DNA, the CDR3 is TGTGCCAGCAGCCGTATACTTCTAGCTAACTATGGCTACACCTTC. It is translated as CASSRILLANYGYTF.

The chain has TRBV28 and TRBJ2-5, with D perhaps TRBD2 (6 bases). This CDR3 comprises 12 residues. V gave up 5 bases and J gave up 7 bases, with 11 bases separating them. From germline, CDR1 is MDHEN and CDR2 SYDVKM. In DNA, the CDR3 is TGTGCCAGCAGTAATAGCGGCTCGACCCAGTACTTC. Translation: CASSNSGSTQYF.